This T cell receptor beta chain originates from a study of beta chain features in type 1 diabetes. Study overall: Patient and healthy donor groups were alike in age, gender and cell yields. Study results and limitations: The similarity of naive, central memory and Treg TCRB repertoires appeared greater among patients than among healthy donors. All four CD4+ subsets from Type 1 diabetes patients carried moderately but significantly shorter TCRB CDR3s. There were fewer insertions and more deletions at the VDJ junctions of type 1 diabetes patients.

Staining for CD45RO/CCR7/CD25/CD127/CD95/CD27 allowed sorting of CD4+ naive, central memory, regulatory and stem cell-like memory cells. In germline, CDR1 is KGHSH, CDR2 LQKENI. The ends were cut back, 5 bases at V and 2 bases at J, with 11 bases in the middle. The CDR3 length is 14 residues. This clone came up a few times. Its antigen is not identified. Expressed TCRB transcripts were sequenced because the entire RNA isolate underwent reverse transcription. Produced via immunoSEQ multiplex PCR; TCRdb's table is partial and in-frame only. The table has almost 350,000 clones, approximately 9.7% seen once.

Sequenced: central memory CD4+ T cells from blood. The J gene is TRBJ2-3, the V gene TRBV18, with a tentative D call TRBD1 (6 bases). The source of this sequence is a man under 40 with type 1 diabetes. For the CDR3, the DNA is TGTGCCAGCTCAAACAGGGCCCTCACAGATACGCAGTATTTT. This sequence encodes CASSNRALTDTQYF.